This TCR beta chain was profiled in a study of T-cell reconstitution after alpha-beta-depleted transplantation in children. Whole-study findings and limits: There were reportedly several hundred expanded graft clones from which alpha-beta T cells came about two months after transplant.

V shed 4 bases and J shed 6 bases, with 21 bases lying between them. The germline CDR1 and CDR2 sequences are SQVTM and ANQGSEA. The CDR3 runs 15 residues. This clonotype was counted at least ten times. Its antigen is currently unknown. Unique molecular identifiers were incorporated when the TCRbeta library was constructed. TCRdb redid the calling of the PCR reads with MiXCR, one entry per CDR3 protein. In the table there are roughly 400,000 distinct CDR3 sequences, around 46% of which are singletons. This clonotype was obtained from a girl aged 2-10 years with aplastic anemia, due to receive a stem cell transplant. V is TRBV29-1 and J is TRBJ1-2; TRBD1 is a possible D gene (6 bases). Sequencing was performed on PBMCs, taken before TCRalphabeta/CD19-depleted stem cell transplant. CDR3 in amino acids: CSVGIAPQGPHGYTF. The CDR3 bases are TGCAGCGTTGGGATCGCTCCACAGGGTCCCCATGGCTACACCTTC.